The rows below give T cell receptor beta chains drawn from one sample of a study of control samples from healthy donors and cancer patients. The table came from immunoSEQ multiplex PCR; TCRdb's copy has only in-frame clones and leaves some out. The profile shows about 130,000 clones, 80% to 95% of them singletons. The sample consisted of blood. Receptor source: a man aged 18 to 30 in good health. Each CDR3 is given with its conserved first and last residue. Fields, in order: V gene, clone size, J gene, CDR3 length, D gene, CDR3 protein, CDR3 DNA. A D gene is named only where the DNA matches it firmly. The size field is filled for only some rows; it gives once, few, many or a size class.

>TRBV19|-|TRBJ1-2|16|TRBD1
CASRGTGEFANYGYTF
TGTGCCAGTAGGGGGACAGGGGAGTTTGCTAACTATGGCTACACCTTC
>TRBV9|-|TRBJ2-6|18|TRBD1
CASSDRQGLRSGANVLTF
TGTGCCAGCAGCGATAGACAGGGATTAAGATCTGGGGCCAACGTCCTGACTTTC
>TRBV4-2|-|TRBJ2-1|12|-
CASSRPGREQFF
TGTGCCAGCAGCCGCCCGGGGCGTGAGCAGTTCTTC
>TRBV21-1|-|TRBJ1-4|15|-
CASSTSGTGNEKLFF
TGTGCCAGCAGCACCTCCGGGACAGGGAACGAAAAACTGTTTTTT
>TRBV9|-|TRBJ1-3|16|-
CASSVELQGPIDTIYF
TGTGCCAGCAGCGTAGAATTACAGGGACCGATAGACACCATATATTTT
>TRBV18|once|TRBJ2-6|16|-
CASSLYRTAGANVLTF
TGTGCCAGCTCACTATATAGGACAGCCGGGGCCAACGTCCTGACTTTC
>TRBV20-1|-|TRBJ2-3|11|-
CSATTTDTQYF
TGCAGTGCTACTACCACAGATACGCAGTATTTT
>TRBV5-1|-|TRBJ1-4|15|-
CASSLLSTGREKLFF
TGCGCCAGCAGCTTATTGAGTACAGGGCGTGAAAAACTGTTTTTT
>TRBV12-3/TRBV12-4|-|TRBJ1-6|13|-
CASSIAYNSPLHF
TGTGCCAGCAGTATTGCCTATAATTCACCCCTCCACTTT
>TRBV30|-|TRBJ2-5|12|-
CAWSLAQETQYF
TGTGCCTGGAGTTTAGCTCAAGAGACCCAGTACTTC
>TRBV7-9|few|TRBJ2-3|16|-
CASSIRKGSSTDTQYF
TGTGCCAGCAGCATCCGAAAGGGGAGTAGCACAGATACGCAGTATTTT
>TRBV9|once|TRBJ2-3|15|-
CASSGLGGGTDTQYF
TGTGCCAGCAGCGGCCTGGGGGGCGGCACAGATACGCAGTATTTT
>TRBV4-1|-|TRBJ2-5|12|-
CASENGQETQYF
TGCGCCAGCGAAAATGGTCAAGAGACCCAGTACTTC
>TRBV5-1|-|TRBJ2-5|14|-
CASSLQGGEETQYF
TGCGCCAGCAGCTTACAGGGAGGGGAAGAGACCCAGTACTTC
>TRBV7-6|-|TRBJ1-1|16|-
CASSLTRWMGPSEAFF
TGTGCCAGCAGCTTAACGCGGTGGATGGGGCCTTCTGAAGCTTTCTTT
>TRBV10-1|-|TRBJ2-5|15|TRBD1
CASSEPGTGGETQYF
TGCGCCAGCAGTGAGCCCGGGACAGGGGGAGAGACCCAGTACTTC
>TRBV5-5|-|TRBJ1-4|15|TRBD1
CASSYWDSRNEKLFF
TGTGCCAGCAGCTACTGGGACAGTCGTAATGAAAAACTGTTTTTT
>TRBV11-2|-|TRBJ2-1|12|-
CASSLGGDEQFF
TGTGCCAGCAGCTTAGGGGGCGATGAGCAGTTCTTC
>TRBV2|-|TRBJ1-3|16|-
CASSELVTFSGNTIYF
TGTGCCAGCAGTGAATTGGTCACATTCTCTGGAAACACCATATATTTT
>TRBV7-9|-|TRBJ2-3|12|TRBD1
CARGGDGGTQYF
TGTGCCAGAGGGGGCGATGGGGGTACGCAGTATTTT
>TRBV6-6|-|TRBJ2-2|15|-
CASSYPPFATGELFF
TGTGCCAGCAGTTACCCCCCCTTCGCCACCGGGGAGCTGTTTTTT
>TRBV30|-|TRBJ1-1|13|-
CAWRRGGNTEAFF
TGTGCCTGGAGGCGAGGGGGGAACACTGAAGCTTTCTTT
>TRBV7-3|few|TRBJ1-1|14|-
CASSLTGGNTEAFF
TGTGCCAGCAGCTTAACTGGAGGGAACACTGAAGCTTTCTTT
>TRBV7-2|-|TRBJ2-1|15|-
CASSSVATAYNEQFF
TGTGCCAGCAGCTCCGTCGCCACGGCCTACAATGAGCAGTTCTTC
>TRBV2|-|TRBJ2-1|13|-
CASSDEKYNEQFF
TGTGCCAGCAGCGACGAAAAGTACAATGAGCAGTTCTTC
>TRBV10-1|-|TRBJ1-2|13|-
CASSERVGYGYTF
TGCGCCAGCAGTGAACGGGTGGGCTATGGCTACACCTTC
>TRBV5-1|-|TRBJ2-3|16|TRBD2
CASSQEIAGSGDTQYF
TGCGCCAGCAGCCAAGAAATAGCGGGGTCTGGGGATACGCAGTATTTT
>TRBV5-1|-|TRBJ2-5|13|-
CASSLSAEETQYF
TGCGCCAGCAGCTTATCGGCGGAAGAGACCCAGTACTTC
>TRBV5-4|-|TRBJ1-2|14|-
CASSKQGTNYGYTF
TGTGCCAGCAGCAAGCAGGGGACCAACTATGGCTACACCTTC
>TRBV5-4|few|TRBJ2-5|14|-
CASSSRGTQETQYF
TGTGCCAGCAGCTCCCGGGGTACCCAAGAGACCCAGTACTTC
>TRBV9|-|TRBJ2-3|13|-
CASSVEGLDTQYF
TGTGCCAGCAGCGTAGAAGGACTAGATACGCAGTATTTT
>TRBV6-5|-|TRBJ1-2|13|-
CASSPEGGSGYTF
TGTGCCAGCAGTCCGGAGGGGGGGTCTGGCTACACCTTC
>TRBV30|-|TRBJ2-5|17|-
CAWSVTPRKLFEETQYF
TGTGCCTGGAGTGTAACCCCACGAAAACTCTTTGAAGAGACCCAGTACTTC
>TRBV2|once|TRBJ1-1|14|-
CASSEGRGNTEAFF
TGTGCCAGCAGTGAAGGCAGGGGGAACACTGAAGCTTTCTTT